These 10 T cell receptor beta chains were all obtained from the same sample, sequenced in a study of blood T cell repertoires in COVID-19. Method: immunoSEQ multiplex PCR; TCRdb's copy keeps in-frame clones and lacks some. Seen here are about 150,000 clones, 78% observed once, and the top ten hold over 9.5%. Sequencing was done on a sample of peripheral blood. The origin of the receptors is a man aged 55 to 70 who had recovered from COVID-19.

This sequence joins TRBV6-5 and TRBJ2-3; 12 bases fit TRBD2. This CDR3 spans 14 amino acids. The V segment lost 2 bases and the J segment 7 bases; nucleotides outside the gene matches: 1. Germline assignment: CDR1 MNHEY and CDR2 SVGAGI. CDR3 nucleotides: TGTGCCAGCAGTTACACTAGCGGGAGGAATACGCAGTATTTT. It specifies CASSYTSGRNTQYF.

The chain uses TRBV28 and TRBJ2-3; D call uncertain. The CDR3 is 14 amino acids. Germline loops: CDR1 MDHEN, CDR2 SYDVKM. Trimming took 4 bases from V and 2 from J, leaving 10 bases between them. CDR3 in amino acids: CASSSPRDTDTQYF. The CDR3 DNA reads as TGTGCCAGCAGTTCCCCCCGCGACACAGATACGCAGTATTTT. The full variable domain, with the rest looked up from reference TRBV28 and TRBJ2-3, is DVKVTQSSRYLVKRTGEKVFLECVQDMDHENMFWYRQDPGLGLRLIYFSYDVKMKEKGDIPEGYSVSREKKERFSLILESASTNQTSMYLCASSSPRDTDTQYFGPGTRLTVL.

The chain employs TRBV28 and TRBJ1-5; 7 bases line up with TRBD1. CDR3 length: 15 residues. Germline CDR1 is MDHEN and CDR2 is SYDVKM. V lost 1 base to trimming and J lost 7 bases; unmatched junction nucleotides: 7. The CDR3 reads CASSLSRGTGQPQHF. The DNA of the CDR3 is TGTGCCAGCAGTTTATCCAGGGGGACGGGCCAGCCCCAGCATTTT. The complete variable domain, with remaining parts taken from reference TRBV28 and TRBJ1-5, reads DVKVTQSSRYLVKRTGEKVFLECVQDMDHENMFWYRQDPGLGLRLIYFSYDVKMKEKGDIPEGYSVSREKKERFSLILESASTNQTSMYLCASSLSRGTGQPQHFGDGTRLSIL.

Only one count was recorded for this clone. This CDR3 reads CASSLYQGVTGNTIYF. In DNA, the CDR3 is TGCGCCAGCAGCTTGTACCAGGGGGTCACTGGAAACACCATATATTTT. This sequence joins TRBV5-1 and TRBJ1-3; TRBD1 matches 7 bases. CDR1 is SGHRS, CDR2 YFSETQ, per germline. The CDR3 spans 16 residues. With 1 base clipped from V and 2 bases from J, the junction kept 6 bases outside the gene matches.

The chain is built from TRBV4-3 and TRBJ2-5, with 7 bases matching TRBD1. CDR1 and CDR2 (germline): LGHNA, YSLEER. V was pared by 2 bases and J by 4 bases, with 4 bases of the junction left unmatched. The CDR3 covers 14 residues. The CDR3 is CASSQMTGRETQYF. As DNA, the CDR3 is TGCGCCAGCAGCCAAATGACAGGGCGAGAGACCCAGTACTTC.

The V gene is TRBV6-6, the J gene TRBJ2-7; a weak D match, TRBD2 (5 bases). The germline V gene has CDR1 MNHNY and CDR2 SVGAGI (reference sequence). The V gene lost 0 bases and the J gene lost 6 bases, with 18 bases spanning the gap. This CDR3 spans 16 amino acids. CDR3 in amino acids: CASSYSGRVAEGEQYF. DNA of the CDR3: TGTGCCAGCAGTTACTCGGGAAGGGTGGCCGAGGGCGAGCAGTACTTC.

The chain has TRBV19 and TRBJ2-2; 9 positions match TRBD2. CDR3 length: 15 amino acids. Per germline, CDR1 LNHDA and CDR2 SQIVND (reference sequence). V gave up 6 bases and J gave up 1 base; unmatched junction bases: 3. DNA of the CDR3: TGTGCCAGTAGCATTAGCGGGGGGAACACCGGGGAGCTGTTTTTT. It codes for CASSISGGNTGELFF.

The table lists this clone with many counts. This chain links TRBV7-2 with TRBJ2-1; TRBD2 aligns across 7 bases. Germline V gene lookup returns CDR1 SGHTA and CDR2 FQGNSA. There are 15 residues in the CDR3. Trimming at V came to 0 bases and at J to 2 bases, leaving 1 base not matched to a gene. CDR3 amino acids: CASSLAGGAYNEQFF. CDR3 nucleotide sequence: TGTGCCAGCAGCTTAGCGGGAGGGGCCTACAATGAGCAGTTCTTC.

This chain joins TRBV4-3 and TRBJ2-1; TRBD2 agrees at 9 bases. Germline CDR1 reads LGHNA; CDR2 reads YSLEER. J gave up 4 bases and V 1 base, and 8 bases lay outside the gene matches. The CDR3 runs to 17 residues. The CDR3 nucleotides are TGCGCCAGCAGCCAAGGTCCGACTAGCGGCCTTTACAATGAGCAGTTCTTC. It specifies CASSQGPTSGLYNEQFF.

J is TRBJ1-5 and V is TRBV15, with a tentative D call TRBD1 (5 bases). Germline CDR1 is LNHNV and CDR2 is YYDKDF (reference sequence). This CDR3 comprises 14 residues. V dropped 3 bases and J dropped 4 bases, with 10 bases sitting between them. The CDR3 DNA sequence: TGTGCCACCAGCAGCGGACATGGGAATCAGCCCCAGCATTTT. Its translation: CATSSGHGNQPQHF.